The TCR beta chain described here comes from a study of blood T cell repertoires in COVID-19 (dated by TCRdb to 2018 to 2021). For the wider study: Collaborator samples came from the United States, Italy and Spain and covered acute and convalescent phases of COVID-19. The prospective study material was composed of cDNA or gDNA derived from T cells, B-cell-depleted T cells, or PBMCs. Deeply sampled blood TCRbeta repertoires from subjects exposed to, actively infected with, or recovered from COVID-19 were included in the dataset. The repertoires were released in a freely available public database meant as a resource for research on the immune response to SARS-CoV-2. Samples came from the ongoing ImmuneRACE study (first 160 participants) plus 1,254 subjects from 6 global collaborators. Sample metadata almost always included a de-identified subject ID, COVID-19 status, age in years and sex. Where available, HLA class I and class II types were taken from metadata supplied by the sample provider and were not determined by assay-based typing.

Each collaborating institution followed its own protocols to collect whole blood in K2EDTA tubes. For TCRbeta analysis, collaborator samples were shipped as frozen whole blood, as isolated PBMCs, or as DNA extracted from either sample type. For this clone: Its antigen is unknown. Base qualities are not recorded, but no much larger clone differs from it by a single base.

Looking up the germline V gene yields CDR1 SNHLY and CDR2 FYNNEI. Counted from cysteine to phenylalanine, this CDR3 has 14 amino acids. Only the CDR3 portion is preserved as DNA: 42 bases, with reading frame beginning at the first base. V trim: 6 bases; J trim: 4 bases; unmatched bases: 8. Results and caveats for the whole study, not just this receptor: How much clinical and demographic metadata was included differed by source and by participant, and the metadata was provided uncurated.

TCRbeta CDR3 regions were amplified from genomic DNA using the immunoSEQ Assay, a bias-controlled multiplex PCR. Processing in the source paper ran as follows. Nucleated cell counts per sample were estimated from amplification of reference gene primers within the assay. To quantify the absolute abundance of each unique TCRbeta CDR3 rearrangement, sequence reads were collapsed and filtered. Productive Simpson clonality was computed per sample as the square root of Simpson's diversity index over productive rearrangements. TCRdb holds this immuneACCESS table with in-frame rearrangements only. Some clones are missing; in checked studies, unresolved V genes explain under half, and the rest has no known cause. Clone size and the V and J calls come from that table; the DNA yielded D and trimming. For this sample the table gives about 200,000 clones, of which around 90% were detected only once. The ten largest clones represent 1.2% of the sample.

The sequence was collected from a man younger than 40 with acute or convalescent COVID-19. Sample: peripheral blood. Recombination connected TRBV2 to TRBJ2-7, and 8 bases in between align with TRBD2. DNA sequence: TGTGCCAGCAGGACTGGGCGGGGGGCGTACGAGCAGTACTTC. Its product reads: CASRTGRGAYEQYF.